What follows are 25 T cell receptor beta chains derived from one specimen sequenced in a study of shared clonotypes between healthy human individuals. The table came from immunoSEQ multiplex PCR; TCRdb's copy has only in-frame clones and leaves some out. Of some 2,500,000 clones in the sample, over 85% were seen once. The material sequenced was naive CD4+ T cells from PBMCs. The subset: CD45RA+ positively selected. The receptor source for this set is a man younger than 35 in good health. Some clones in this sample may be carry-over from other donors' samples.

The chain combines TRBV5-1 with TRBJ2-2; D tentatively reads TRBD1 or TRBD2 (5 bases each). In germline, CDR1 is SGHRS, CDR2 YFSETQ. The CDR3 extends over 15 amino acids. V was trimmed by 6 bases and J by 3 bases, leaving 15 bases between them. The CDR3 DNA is TGCGCCAGCACCCAGATAACGGGGCACACCGGGGAGCTGTTTTTT. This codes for CASTQITGHTGELFF.

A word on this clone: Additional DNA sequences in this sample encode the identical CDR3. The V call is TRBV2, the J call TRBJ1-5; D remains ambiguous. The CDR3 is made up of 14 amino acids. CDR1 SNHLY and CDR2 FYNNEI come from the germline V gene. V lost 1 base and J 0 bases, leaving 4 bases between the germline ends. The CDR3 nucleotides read TGTGCCAGCAGTGAAGGGCATAGCAATCAGCCCCAGCATTTT. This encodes CASSEGHSNQPQHF.

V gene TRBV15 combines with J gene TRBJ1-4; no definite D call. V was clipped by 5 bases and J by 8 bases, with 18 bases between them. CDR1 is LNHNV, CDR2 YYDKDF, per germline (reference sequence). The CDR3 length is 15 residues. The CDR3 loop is CATSGPGSLGEKLFF. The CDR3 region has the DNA TGTGCCACCAGCGGTCCGGGATCCCTGGGCGAAAAACTGTTTTTT.

DNA of the CDR3: TGTGCCAGCAGTCCCCCCGGACAGGGGTATTCACCCCTCCACTTT. This encodes CASSPPGQGYSPLHF. The V call is TRBV28, the J call TRBJ1-6; 9 bases are shared with TRBD1. Trimming took 5 bases from V and 8 from J; bases not matched to a gene: 7. The CDR3 covers 15 residues. Germline values: CDR1 MDHEN, CDR2 SYDVKM.

The CDR3 region has the DNA TGTGCCAGCTCACCGGTTAGCACCCACACAGATACGCAGTATTTT. This sequence encodes CASSPVSTHTDTQYF. V and J are TRBV18 and TRBJ2-3, with D unresolved. The CDR3 sequence is 15 residues long. Trimming pared 3 bases from V and 2 bases from J, leaving 12 bases between. The germline CDR1 and CDR2 sequences are KGHSH and LQKENI.

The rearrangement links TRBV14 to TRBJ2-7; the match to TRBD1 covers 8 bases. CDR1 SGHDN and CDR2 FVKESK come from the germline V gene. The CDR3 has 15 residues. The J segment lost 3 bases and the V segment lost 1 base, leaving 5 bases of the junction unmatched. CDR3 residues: CASSQAPGTGYEQYF. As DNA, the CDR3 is TGTGCCAGCAGCCAAGCCCCCGGGACAGGCTACGAGCAGTACTTC.

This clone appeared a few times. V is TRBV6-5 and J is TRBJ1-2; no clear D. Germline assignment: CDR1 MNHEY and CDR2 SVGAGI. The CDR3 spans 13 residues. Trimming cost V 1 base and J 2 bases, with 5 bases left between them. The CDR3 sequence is CASSYFGNYGYTF. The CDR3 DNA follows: TGTGCCAGCAGTTACTTCGGGAACTATGGCTACACCTTC.

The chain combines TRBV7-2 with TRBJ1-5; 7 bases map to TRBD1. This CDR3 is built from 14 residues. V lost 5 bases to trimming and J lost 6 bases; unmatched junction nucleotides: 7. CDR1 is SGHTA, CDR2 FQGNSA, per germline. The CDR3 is CASSPQTGSQPQHF. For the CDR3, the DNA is TGTGCCAGCAGCCCCCAGACAGGGAGTCAGCCCCAGCATTTT. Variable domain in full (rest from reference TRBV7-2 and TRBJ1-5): GAGVSQSPSNKVTEKGKDVELRCDPISGHTALYWYRQSLGQGLEFLIYFQGNSAPDKSGLPSDRFSAERTGGSVSTLTIQRTQQEDSAVYLCASSPQTGSQPQHFGDGTRLSIL.

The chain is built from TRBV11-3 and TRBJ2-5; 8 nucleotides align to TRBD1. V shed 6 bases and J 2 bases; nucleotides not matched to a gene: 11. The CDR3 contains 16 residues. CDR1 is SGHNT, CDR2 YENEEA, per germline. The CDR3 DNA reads TGTGCCAGCAGTCGACATGACAGGGGCCTTCAAGAGACCCAGTACTTC. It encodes CASSRHDRGLQETQYF.

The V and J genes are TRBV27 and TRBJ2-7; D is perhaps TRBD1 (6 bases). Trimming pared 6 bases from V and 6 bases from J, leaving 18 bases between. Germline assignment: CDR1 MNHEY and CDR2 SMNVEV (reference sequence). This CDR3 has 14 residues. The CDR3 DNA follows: TGTGCCAGCAGGACTACAGGGTCAACGCTCGAGCAGTACTTC. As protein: CASRTTGSTLEQYF.

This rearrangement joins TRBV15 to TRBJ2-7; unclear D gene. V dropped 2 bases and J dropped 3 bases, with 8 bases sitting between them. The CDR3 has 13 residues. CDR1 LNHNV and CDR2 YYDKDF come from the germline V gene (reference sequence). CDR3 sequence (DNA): TGTGCCACCAGCAGAAGGCCAGGCTACGAGCAGTACTTC. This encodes CATSRRPGYEQYF.

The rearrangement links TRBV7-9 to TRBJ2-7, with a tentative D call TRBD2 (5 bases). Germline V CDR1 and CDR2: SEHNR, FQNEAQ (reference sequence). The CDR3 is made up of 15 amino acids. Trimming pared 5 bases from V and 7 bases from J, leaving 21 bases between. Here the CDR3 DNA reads TGTGCCAGCAGCCCCCCTGGTGGGAGTCTTAGGGAGCAGTACTTC. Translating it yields CASSPPGGSLREQYF.

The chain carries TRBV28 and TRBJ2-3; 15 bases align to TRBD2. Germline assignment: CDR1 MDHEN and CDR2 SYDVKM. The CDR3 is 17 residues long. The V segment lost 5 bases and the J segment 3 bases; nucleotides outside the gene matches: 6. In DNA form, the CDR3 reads TGTGCCAGCAGTCACGCCGGGACTAGCGGGAGGACAGATACGCAGTATTTT. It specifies CASSHAGTSGRTDTQYF.

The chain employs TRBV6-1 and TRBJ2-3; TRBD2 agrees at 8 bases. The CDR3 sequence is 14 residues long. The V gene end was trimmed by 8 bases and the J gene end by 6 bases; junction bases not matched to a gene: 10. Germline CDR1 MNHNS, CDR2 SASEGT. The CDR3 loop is CASAVRLALDTQYF. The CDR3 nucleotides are TGTGCCAGCGCGGTGCGACTAGCGTTGGATACGCAGTATTTT.

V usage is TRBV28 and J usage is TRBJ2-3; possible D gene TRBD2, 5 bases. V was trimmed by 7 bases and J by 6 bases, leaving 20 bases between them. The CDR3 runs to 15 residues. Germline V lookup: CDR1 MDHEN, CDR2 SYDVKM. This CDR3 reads CASNPKRVPPDTQYF. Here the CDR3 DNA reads TGTGCCAGCAACCCGAAGAGGGTCCCCCCGGATACGCAGTATTTT.

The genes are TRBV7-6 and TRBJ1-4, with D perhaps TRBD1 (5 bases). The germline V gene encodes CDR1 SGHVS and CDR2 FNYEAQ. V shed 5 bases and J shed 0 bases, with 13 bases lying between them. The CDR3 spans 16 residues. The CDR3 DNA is TGTGCCAGCAGCCTGCGACAGTCTGCAACTAATGAAAAACTGTTTTTT. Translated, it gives CASSLRQSATNEKLFF. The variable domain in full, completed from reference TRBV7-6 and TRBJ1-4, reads GAGVSQSPRYKVTKRGQDVALRCDPISGHVSLYWYRQALGQGPEFLTYFNYEAQQDKSGLPNDRFSAERPEGSISTLTIQRTEQRDSAMYRCASSLRQSATNEKLFFGSGTQLSVL.

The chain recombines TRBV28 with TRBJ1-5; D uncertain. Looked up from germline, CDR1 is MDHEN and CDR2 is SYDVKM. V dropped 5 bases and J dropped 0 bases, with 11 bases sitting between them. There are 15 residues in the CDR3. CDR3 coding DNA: TGTGCCAGCAGTCTCGACACATATAGCAATCAGCCCCAGCATTTT. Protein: CASSLDTYSNQPQHF.

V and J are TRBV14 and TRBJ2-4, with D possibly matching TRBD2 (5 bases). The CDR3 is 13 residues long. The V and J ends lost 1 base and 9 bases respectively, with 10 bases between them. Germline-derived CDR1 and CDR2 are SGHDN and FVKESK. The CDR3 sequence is CASSQVWSGIQYF. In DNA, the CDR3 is TGTGCCAGCAGCCAAGTCTGGAGCGGCATTCAGTACTTC.

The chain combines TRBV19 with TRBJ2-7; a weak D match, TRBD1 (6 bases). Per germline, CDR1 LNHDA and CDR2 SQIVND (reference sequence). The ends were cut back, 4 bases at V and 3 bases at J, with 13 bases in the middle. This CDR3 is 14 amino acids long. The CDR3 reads CASSTRTEGYEQYF. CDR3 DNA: TGTGCCAGTAGTACACGGACAGAGGGCTACGAGCAGTACTTC.

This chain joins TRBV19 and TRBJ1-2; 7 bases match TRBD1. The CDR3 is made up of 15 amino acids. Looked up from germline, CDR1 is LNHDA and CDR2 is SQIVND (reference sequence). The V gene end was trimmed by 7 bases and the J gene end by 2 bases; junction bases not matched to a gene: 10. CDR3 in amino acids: CASTTGQTSNYGYTF. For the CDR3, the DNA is TGTGCCAGTACCACGGGACAGACCTCGAACTATGGCTACACCTTC. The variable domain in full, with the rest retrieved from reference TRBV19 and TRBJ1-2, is DGGITQSPKYLFRKEGQNVTLSCEQNLNHDAMYWYRQDPGQGLRLIYYSQIVNDFQKGDIAEGYSVSREKKESFPLTVTSAQKNPTAFYLCASTTGQTSNYGYTFGSGTRLTVV.

The CDR3: CSVERGTLYNEQFF. CDR3 nucleotide sequence: TGCAGCGTTGAACGGGGTACCCTCTACAATGAGCAGTTCTTC. The J gene is TRBJ2-1, the V gene TRBV29-1; TRBD2 might be the D (5 bases). This CDR3 is 14 amino acids long. Germline CDR1 and CDR2: SQVTM and ANQGSEA. With 2 bases removed from V and 3 bases from J, the gap between germline ends came to 11 bases.

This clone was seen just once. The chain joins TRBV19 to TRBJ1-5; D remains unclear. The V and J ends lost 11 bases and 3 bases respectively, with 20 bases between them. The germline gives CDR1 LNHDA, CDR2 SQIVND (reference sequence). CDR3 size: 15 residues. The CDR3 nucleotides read TGTGCCGCCGGCGGAGACGGGGTATACAATCAGCCCCAGCATTTT. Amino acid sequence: CAAGGDGVYNQPQHF.

CDR3 loop: CASSLSGQSTDTQYF. In DNA, the CDR3 is TGTGCCAGCAGCTTGTCCGGACAGAGCACAGATACGCAGTATTTT. V usage is TRBV7-6 and J usage is TRBJ2-3; D is possibly TRBD1 (6 bases). This CDR3 is built from 15 residues. The germline V gene encodes CDR1 SGHVS and CDR2 FNYEAQ. V was shortened by 3 bases and J by 0 bases, with 10 bases between the two germline ends.

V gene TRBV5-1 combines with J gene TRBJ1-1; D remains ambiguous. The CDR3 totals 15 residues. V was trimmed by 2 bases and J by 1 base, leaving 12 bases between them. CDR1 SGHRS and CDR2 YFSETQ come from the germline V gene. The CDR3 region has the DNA TGCGCCAGCAGCTTTCTCCGACATCAGAACACTGAAGCTTTCTTT. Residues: CASSFLRHQNTEAFF. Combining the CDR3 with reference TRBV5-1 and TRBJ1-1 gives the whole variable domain KAGVTQTPRYLIKTRGQQVTLSCSPISGHRSVSWYQQTPGQGLQFLFEYFSETQRNKGNFPGRFSGRQFSNSRSEMNVSTLELGDSALYLCASSFLRHQNTEAFFGQGTRLTVV.

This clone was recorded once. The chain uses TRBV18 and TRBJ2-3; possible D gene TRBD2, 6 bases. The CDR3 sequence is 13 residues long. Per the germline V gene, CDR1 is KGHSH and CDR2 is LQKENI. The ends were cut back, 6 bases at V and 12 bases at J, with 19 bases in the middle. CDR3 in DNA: TGTGCCAGCTCTCTCGAGAGGAGGGCCGGACAGTATTTT. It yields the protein CASSLERRAGQYF.